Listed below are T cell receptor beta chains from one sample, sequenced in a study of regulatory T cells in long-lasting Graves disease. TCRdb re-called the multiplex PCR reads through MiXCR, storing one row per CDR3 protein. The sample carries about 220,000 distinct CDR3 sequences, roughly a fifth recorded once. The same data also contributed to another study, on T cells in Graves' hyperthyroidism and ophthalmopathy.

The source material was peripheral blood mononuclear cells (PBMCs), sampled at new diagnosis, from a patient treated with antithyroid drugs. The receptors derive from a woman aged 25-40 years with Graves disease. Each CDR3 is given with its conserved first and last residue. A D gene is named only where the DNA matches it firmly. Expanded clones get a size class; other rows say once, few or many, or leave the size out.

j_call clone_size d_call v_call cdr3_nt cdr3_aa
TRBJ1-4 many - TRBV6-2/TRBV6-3 TGTGCCAGCACTTTCCGGGGGTCGGCTAATGAAAAACTGTTTTTT CASTFRGSANEKLFF
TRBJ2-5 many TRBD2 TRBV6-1 TGTGCCAGCAGTGCCTGGGGAGGGCAAGAGACCCAGTACTTC CASSAWGGQETQYF
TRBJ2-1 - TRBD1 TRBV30 TGTGCCTGGAGCGGGGACAGGGGGACCTACAATGAGCAGTTCTTC CAWSGDRGTYNEQFF
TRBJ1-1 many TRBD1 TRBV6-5 TGTGCCAGCAGTTACGGGACAGGGGCGGCGAACACTGAAGCTTTCTTT CASSYGTGAANTEAFF
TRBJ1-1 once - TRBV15 TGTGCCACCAGCAGGGAAAGGGGACATGAAGCTTTCTTT CATSRERGHEAFF
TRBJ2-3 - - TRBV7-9 TGTGCCAGCAGACAGAGCCTCACAGATACGCAGTATTTT CASRQSLTDTQYF
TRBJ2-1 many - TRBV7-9 TGTGCCAGCAGCAAAACTAACAATGAGCAGTTCTTC CASSKTNNEQFF
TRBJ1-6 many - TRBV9 TGTGCCAGCAGCGTAGCTACCCGGGAGGCGGGTTCACCCCTCCACTTT CASSVATREAGSPLHF
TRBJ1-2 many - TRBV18 TGTGCCAGCTCACCACCGTCGGGGGGCGCTGGGAGCTACACCTTC CASSPPSGGAGSYTF
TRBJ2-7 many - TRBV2 TGTGCCAGCAGCGCCGGGACGGACGCCTACGAGCAGTACTTC CASSAGTDAYEQYF
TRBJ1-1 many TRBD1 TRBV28 TGTGCAAACAGGGGTTCGGGCACTGAAGCTTTCTTT CANRGSGTEAFF
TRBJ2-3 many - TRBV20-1 TGCAGTGCTCGGGGGAATGGAGATACGCAGTATTTT CSARGNGDTQYF
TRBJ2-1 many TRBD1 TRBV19 TGTGCCAGTAGTACATACCGGGACAGATCCTACAATGAGCAGTTCTTC CASSTYRDRSYNEQFF
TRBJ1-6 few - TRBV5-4 TGTGCCAGCAGCTTTTGGAATTTTAATTCACCCCTCCACTTT CASSFWNFNSPLHF
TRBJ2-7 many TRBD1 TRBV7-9 TGTGCCAGCAGCTTCTTCCGACAGGGTTCCGAGCAGTACTTC CASSFFRQGSEQYF